This is a list of T cell receptor beta chains from one sample in a study of blood T cell repertoires in COVID-19. This table comes from immunoSEQ multiplex PCR, and its TCRdb copy is limited to in-frame clones, with some not included. The table includes hundreds of thousands of clones, 65% to 90% detected once. The specimen was peripheral blood. These receptors were obtained from a human donor in a cohort sampled during active COVID-19. CDR3s include the opening cysteine and the closing phenylalanine or tryptophan. A D gene is named only where the DNA matches it firmly. A clone size is listed for some rows: how often the clone was seen (once, few, many), or a class if it is expanded.

CDR3 DNA,CDR3 protein,clone size,J gene,V gene,D gene
TGTGCCAGCAGCAACAGGGATGGCAATCAGCCCCAGCATTTT,CASSNRDGNQPQHF,-,TRBJ1-5,TRBV9,-
TGTGCCAGCACGCCTAGGACAGCGAACACTGAAGCTTTCTTT,CASTPRTANTEAFF,-,TRBJ1-1,TRBV7-9,-
TGTGCCAGCAGCCCCCGATCCGGGGGGCAGTCCTACGAGCAGTACTTC,CASSPRSGGQSYEQYF,-,TRBJ2-7,TRBV5-4,-
TGTGCCAGCGGGGGCAGGCGCTACGAGCAGTACTTC,CASGGRRYEQYF,few,TRBJ2-7,TRBV6-5,-
TGCAGCGTTGAATTAACAGGGATGAGCAATCAGCCCCAGCATTTT,CSVELTGMSNQPQHF,-,TRBJ1-5,TRBV29-1,-
TGTGCCAGCAGTTGGGCCGGGACAGGGGGCCACGAGCAGTACTTC,CASSWAGTGGHEQYF,-,TRBJ2-7,TRBV27,TRBD1
TGTGCCATCAAGAAAGGGGATTACTACGAGCAGTACTTC,CAIKKGDYYEQYF,-,TRBJ2-7,TRBV10-3,-
TGTGCCAGCAGTTACGGGCAACTGAACACTGAAGCTTTCTTT,CASSYGQLNTEAFF,-,TRBJ1-1,TRBV6-5,-
TGTGCCAGCAGCTTTGTGGGCACGCCTTGGGAGTTCTTC,CASSFVGTPWEFF,once,TRBJ2-1,TRBV7-2,-
TGTGCCACCAGCAGGCAGACAGGGAAAAATGAGCAGTTCTTC,CATSRQTGKNEQFF,-,TRBJ2-1,TRBV15,TRBD1
TGTGCCAGTAGTACTAGCGGGGGGGCACATGAGCAGTTCTTC,CASSTSGGAHEQFF,-,TRBJ2-1,TRBV19,TRBD2
TGTGCCAGCTCACCGGGGCAGGGGGCAACCTACGAGCAGTACTTC,CASSPGQGATYEQYF,-,TRBJ2-7,TRBV18,TRBD1
TGTGCCAGCTCACCGGGACAGGGCTTTACCGGGGAGCTGTTTTTT,CASSPGQGFTGELFF,once,TRBJ2-2,TRBV18,TRBD1
TGTGCCAGCTCAGCGACAGGGGACTATGGCTACACCTTC,CASSATGDYGYTF,-,TRBJ1-2,TRBV18,TRBD1
TGTGCCAGCTCACCAGGGACAGGGTACACCGGGGAGCTGTTTTTT,CASSPGTGYTGELFF,-,TRBJ2-2,TRBV18,TRBD1
TGTGCCAGCAGCCAAGATCGGGACAGGGGTTTTGGCTACACCTTC,CASSQDRDRGFGYTF,-,TRBJ1-2,TRBV3-1/TRBV3-2,TRBD1
TGTGCCAGCAGCCCCCAAGGGGGCCCGTCAGATACGCAGTATTTT,CASSPQGGPSDTQYF,few,TRBJ2-3,TRBV7-9,TRBD1
TGTGCCAGCAGTTACTCAGGGGGGGCGCCGAGACGCACCTTC,CASSYSGGAPRRTF,-,TRBJ1-2,TRBV6-2/TRBV6-3,-
TGTGCCAGTAGCCAGGGAGGGGGCTATGGCTACACCTTC,CASSQGGGYGYTF,-,TRBJ1-2,TRBV19,-
TGTGCCTGGGGCAATGGCTACACCTTC,CAWGNGYTF,-,TRBJ1-2,TRBV30,-
TGCGCCAGCAGCCAAGAATCTACAGTCGTAGCCAAAAACATTCAGTACTTC,CASSQESTVVAKNIQYF,-,TRBJ2-4,TRBV4-1,-
TGCAGCGTTGATCTCGCTGAAGCTTTCTTT,CSVDLAEAFF,-,TRBJ1-1,TRBV29-1,-
TGTGCCAGTAGTATCCTTCAGGGATCTGGGGCCAACGTCCTGACTTTC,CASSILQGSGANVLTF,-,TRBJ2-6,TRBV19,-
TGTGCCAGCTCACCGCAGGCAGCAGGGGTCGGCACTGAAGCTTTCTTT,CASSPQAAGVGTEAFF,-,TRBJ1-1,TRBV18,-
TGTGCCAGCAGTGGGCCTTCGGGATTGAACACTGAAGCTTTCTTT,CASSGPSGLNTEAFF,-,TRBJ1-1,TRBV27,-
TGCGCCAGCAGTTCCGGACAGTACGAGCAGTACTTC,CASSSGQYEQYF,-,TRBJ2-7,TRBV5-1,-
TGTGCCTGGAGTGTACACAGATCTGTGGCGAAGATCACCGGGGAGCTGTTTTTT,CAWSVHRSVAKITGELFF,-,TRBJ2-2,TRBV30,-
TGTGCCAGTCGGGTTTGGGGAGCGAACACTGAAGCTTTCTTT,CASRVWGANTEAFF,once,TRBJ1-1,TRBV15,-
TGTGCCAGTGCGGCGGGTCTCAATCAGCCCCAGCATTTT,CASAAGLNQPQHF,-,TRBJ1-5,TRBV19,-
TGTGCCAGCAGTGGCTCGGGGGGACGAAATCAGCCCCAGCATTTT,CASSGSGGRNQPQHF,-,TRBJ1-5,TRBV6-6,-
TGTGCCAGCAGTCCGACGGGTACCTATAGCAATCAGCCCCAGCATTTT,CASSPTGTYSNQPQHF,-,TRBJ1-5,TRBV27,-
TGTGCCAGCAGCAGGCTCCGGGACAACGGATTTCAGCCCCAGCATTTT,CASSRLRDNGFQPQHF,-,TRBJ1-5,TRBV21-1,-
TGTGCCAGCAAGCCGGTCCTAAGCTCCTACGAGCAGTACTTC,CASKPVLSSYEQYF,-,TRBJ2-7,TRBV6-5,-
TGTGCCAGCAGTGGAGACAGATATCAGCCCCAGCATTTT,CASSGDRYQPQHF,few,TRBJ1-5,TRBV12-3/TRBV12-4,-
TGTGCCAGCAGCCCCCACGCGGGGGGGGAAGATACGCAGTATTTT,CASSPHAGGEDTQYF,-,TRBJ2-3,TRBV3-1/TRBV3-2,TRBD2
TGTGCCAGCAGCCGAGGGTCCCGGGTCATGTACTATGGCTACACCTTC,CASSRGSRVMYYGYTF,-,TRBJ1-2,TRBV2,-
TGTGCCAGCAGCCCCTCGGGGCTAGCGGGCACAGATACGCAGTATTTT,CASSPSGLAGTDTQYF,once,TRBJ2-3,TRBV7-9,TRBD2
TGCAGCGTTTGGACTAGCGGTCACAATGAGCAGTTCTTC,CSVWTSGHNEQFF,-,TRBJ2-1,TRBV29-1,TRBD2
TGTGCCACCAGTGATGCAGGACCTAGCGGAATCTCCGGCACAGATACGCAGTATTTT,CATSDAGPSGISGTDTQYF,-,TRBJ2-3,TRBV24-1,TRBD2
TGTGCCAGCTCACCGTCCAGGTCCGACCAAGAGACCCAGTACTTC,CASSPSRSDQETQYF,once,TRBJ2-5,TRBV18,-
TGTGCCACCAGTGATTCTCGGACGGGGAATACGCAGTATTTT,CATSDSRTGNTQYF,-,TRBJ2-3,TRBV24-1,-
TGTGCCAGCAGTGAACGGGACTATAGGGGGAGGGGCACCGGGGAGCTGTTTTTT,CASSERDYRGRGTGELFF,-,TRBJ2-2,TRBV2,-